This entry lists 23 T cell receptor beta chains sequenced from one sample in a study of cytomegalovirus exposure and HLA in healthy donors (TCRdb year 2017). Receptor amplification or capture employed the immunoSEQ multiplex PCR assay. For the multiplex PCR, a mixture combining 60 forward primers for TCR Vbeta segments and 13 reverse primers for TCR Jbeta segments was used. As stored in TCRdb, this immuneACCESS dataset retains in-frame rearrangements with V and J assigned. A fraction of the clones does not appear; measured against another copy, unresolved V genes explain less than half of the discrepancy, and the remainder lacks a known reason. The table for this sample lists under 40,000 clones. The ten largest clonotypes hold about 2.1% of the sample. The sequencing input was PBMCs. The receptors were sampled from a woman between 40 and 50 years old in good health and CMV-seropositive.

The chain is built from TRBV5-1 and TRBJ2-7, with TRBD2 identical over 8 bases. V gave up 4 bases and J gave up 6 bases; unmatched junction bases: 12. In germline, CDR1 is SGHRS, CDR2 YFSETQ. The CDR3 runs 15 residues. The CDR3 loop is CASSPGGVTGAEQYF. The CDR3 coding sequence is TGCGCCAGCAGCCCGGGAGGGGTTACGGGAGCCGAGCAGTACTTC.

V and J are TRBV4-2 and TRBJ1-4, with 9 nucleotides matching TRBD1. Germline trimming cut 3 bases from V and 8 bases from J; bases unmatched to any gene: 7. Germline CDR1 and CDR2: LGHNA and YNFKEQ. The CDR3 is 15 residues long. CDR3 sequence: CASSHSGTGLEKLFF. The CDR3, as DNA: TGTGCCAGCAGCCATTCCGGGACAGGGTTAGAAAAACTGTTTTTT.

V and J are TRBV5-1 and TRBJ1-2; D ambiguous. The CDR3 is 15 residues long. Trimming took off 4 bases at V and 1 base at J, with 14 bases between the two ends. Germline assignment: CDR1 SGHRS and CDR2 YFSETQ. CDR3 coding DNA: TGCGCCAGCAGCCCCGACCCACAGCTTAACTATGGCTACACCTTC. Translating it yields CASSPDPQLNYGYTF.

The chain links TRBV11-2 to TRBJ2-2; D call uncertain. The V end was cut by 2 bases, the J end by 7 bases, with 5 bases between. The CDR3 spans 12 residues. Germline CDR1 and CDR2: SGHAT and FQNNGV. The CDR3 reads CASSLIFGELFF. In DNA, the CDR3 is TGTGCCAGCAGCTTAATCTTCGGGGAGCTGTTTTTT.

CDR3 sequence reads: CASSAGTGDTDTQYF. CDR3 nucleotide sequence: TGTGCCAGCAGTGCCGGGACAGGGGACACAGATACGCAGTATTTT. The rearrangement joins TRBV6-1 to TRBJ2-3, with 10 bases lining up with TRBD1. The CDR3 has 15 residues. V lost 4 bases and J lost 2; bases outside the gene matches: 3. Germline CDR1 reads MNHNS; CDR2 reads SASEGT.

This sequence joins TRBV4-3 and TRBJ2-1; TRBD2 matches 12 bases. CDR3 length: 17 residues. J lost 6 bases, V lost 0 bases, and 6 bases had no gene match. The V gene's germline CDR1 is LGHNA and CDR2 YSLEER. Here the CDR3 DNA reads TGCGCCAGCAGCCAAGATCAGCTAGCGGGAGGGATCAATGAGCAGTTCTTC. It encodes CASSQDQLAGGINEQFF.

The rearrangement links TRBV7-2 to TRBJ2-2; 12 bases map to TRBD2. The germline CDR1 and CDR2 sequences are SGHTA and FQGNSA. The CDR3 has 19 residues. Trimming took 7 bases from V and 7 from J; bases not matched to a gene: 19. The CDR3 DNA reads as TGTGCCAGCATACACGAGCGGCCTAGCGGGAGGGCCGGATTCGGGGAGCTGTTTTTT. As protein: CASIHERPSGRAGFGELFF.

The chain has TRBV27 and TRBJ1-6; D remains unclear. The V end was cut by 0 bases, the J end by 8 bases, with 5 bases between. Germline CDR1 is MNHEY and CDR2 is SMNVEV (reference sequence). The CDR3 length is 13 residues. CDR3 DNA: TGTGCCAGCAGTTTATCCGCGTATTCACCCCTCCACTTT. Protein product: CASSLSAYSPLHF.

The chain uses TRBV19 and TRBJ1-6, with a tentative D call TRBD1 (6 bases). The CDR3 loop spans 14 amino acids. Trimming pared 4 bases from V and 7 bases from J, leaving 11 bases between. Germline loops: CDR1 LNHDA, CDR2 SQIVND (reference sequence). The CDR3 DNA follows: TGTGCCAGTAGTAACGACAGGAAGAATTCACCCCTCCACTTT. It yields the protein CASSNDRKNSPLHF.

The chain is built from TRBV28 and TRBJ2-1; 12 bases are shared with TRBD2. With 5 bases clipped from V and 4 bases from J, the junction kept 6 bases outside the gene matches. Germline V gene data show CDR1 as MDHEN and CDR2 as SYDVKM. The CDR3 length is 16 residues. As DNA, the CDR3 is TGTGCCAGCAGTCTAGCGGGAGGGCCTAAATACAATGAGCAGTTCTTC. It yields the protein CASSLAGGPKYNEQFF.

This rearrangement joins TRBV20-1 to TRBJ1-2; D remains ambiguous. Per germline, CDR1 DFQATT and CDR2 SNEGSKA (reference sequence). The CDR3 consists of 11 residues. CDR3 sequence (DNA): TGCAAACCAACAGAGAACTATGGCTACACCTTC. It yields the protein CKPTENYGYTF.

The chain links TRBV11-3 to TRBJ1-5; the D gene is possibly TRBD1 (5 bases). The germline V gene encodes CDR1 SGHNT and CDR2 YENEEA. Between the trimmed V and J ends, which lost 1 base and 0 bases, there was a span of 13 bases. The CDR3 contains 17 residues. For the CDR3, the DNA is TGTGCCAGCAGCTTAGTAGCAGGGAGGGATAGCAATCAGCCCCAGCATTTT. This gives the protein CASSLVAGRDSNQPQHF.

This sequence joins TRBV19 and TRBJ2-2; 9 bases are shared with TRBD1. The trim removed 6 bases at V and 4 bases at J, leaving 3 bases unmatched. This CDR3 is 14 amino acids long. CDR1 is LNHDA and CDR2 is SQIVND in the germline V gene (reference sequence). CDR3 in DNA: TGTGCCAGTAGGGGACAGGGTGGCACCGGGGAGCTGTTTTTT. The encoded protein is CASRGQGGTGELFF.

The chain joins TRBV19 to TRBJ1-5; possible D gene TRBD1, 6 bases. V lost 7 bases, J lost 0 bases, and 13 bases lay in between. The germline V gene encodes CDR1 LNHDA and CDR2 SQIVND (reference sequence). The CDR3 is 15 residues long. The CDR3 region has the DNA TGTGCCAGTATGCCGGACAGTTATAGCAATCAGCCCCAGCATTTT. The encoded protein is CASMPDSYSNQPQHF.

This rearrangement joins TRBV27 to TRBJ2-5; 12 positions agree with TRBD2. This CDR3 has 16 residues. V dropped 5 bases and J dropped 5; count of bases not matched to a gene: 9. Germline values: CDR1 MNHEY, CDR2 SMNVEV (reference sequence). CDR3: CASSTRLAGVDETQYF. The CDR3 DNA sequence: TGTGCCAGCAGTACCCGACTAGCGGGAGTTGATGAGACCCAGTACTTC.

The chain recombines TRBV5-6 with TRBJ2-7, with D perhaps TRBD2 (6 bases). V lost 0 bases, J lost 2 bases, and 9 bases lay in between. There are 14 residues in the CDR3. CDR1 SGHDT and CDR2 YYEEEE come from the germline V gene. CDR3 residues: CASSLGGGTYEQYF. The CDR3 DNA reads TGTGCCAGCAGCTTGGGGGGAGGCACCTACGAGCAGTACTTC.

The gene calls are TRBV5-6 and TRBJ2-3, with 7 bases lining up with TRBD2. This CDR3 spans 14 amino acids. The V gene end was trimmed by 0 bases and the J gene end by 4 bases; junction bases not matched to a gene: 2. The germline gives CDR1 SGHDT, CDR2 YYEEEE. CDR3 nucleotide sequence: TGTGCCAGCAGCTTGGGACTAGCTGCAGATACGCAGTATTTT. This encodes CASSLGLAADTQYF.

This sequence joins TRBV19 and TRBJ2-2, with 9 bases lining up with TRBD2. This CDR3 is built from 17 residues. V lost 5 bases to trimming and J lost 6 bases; unmatched junction nucleotides: 13. Germline V gene data show CDR1 as LNHDA and CDR2 as SQIVND (reference sequence). The CDR3 DNA reads TGTGCCAGTAGTCGGTCTATTGGGACTAGCCTCCCCGGGGAGCTGTTTTTT. Its protein is CASSRSIGTSLPGELFF.

The chain links TRBV2 to TRBJ1-2; tentatively, D is TRBD1 (5 bases). Germline V lookup: CDR1 SNHLY, CDR2 FYNNEI. The CDR3 spans 13 residues. Trimming took 4 bases from V and 8 from J, leaving 14 bases between them. The CDR3 loop reads CASSVSRVGGYTF. As DNA, the CDR3 is TGTGCCAGCAGTGTTTCCAGGGTCGGAGGCTACACCTTC.

The chain couples TRBV10-1 to TRBJ1-5; 9 nucleotides match TRBD1. The germline V gene has CDR1 WNHNN and CDR2 SYGVQD (reference sequence). J gave up 0 bases and V 9 bases, and 3 bases lay outside the gene matches. The CDR3 covers 14 residues. In DNA form, the CDR3 reads TGCGCCAGGACAGGGGGATATAGCAATCAGCCCCAGCATTTT. Protein product: CARTGGYSNQPQHF.

This chain links TRBV6-5 with TRBJ2-5, with 11 bases that match TRBD2. The DNA end favors TRBJ2-7, so the J call may be wrong. Germline loops: CDR1 MNHEY, CDR2 SVGAGI. The CDR3 consists of 15 residues. The CDR3 DNA follows: TGTGCCAGCAGTTACTTGGGACTAGCGGAATACGAGCAGTACTTC. This sequence encodes CASSYLGLAEYEQYF.

V usage is TRBV28 and J usage is TRBJ2-7, with 10 bases aligning to TRBD1. Germline V gene lookup returns CDR1 MDHEN and CDR2 SYDVKM. The CDR3 sequence is 15 residues long. J gave up 3 bases and V 1 base, and 3 bases lay outside the gene matches. The CDR3 here is CASSLSTGGGYEQYF. The CDR3 DNA follows: TGTGCCAGCAGTTTATCGACAGGGGGCGGCTACGAGCAGTACTTC. The full variable domain, rest sourced from reference TRBV28 and TRBJ2-7, is DVKVTQSSRYLVKRTGEKVFLECVQDMDHENMFWYRQDPGLGLRLIYFSYDVKMKEKGDIPEGYSVSREKKERFSLILESASTNQTSMYLCASSLSTGGGYEQYFGPGTRLTVT.

The chain uses TRBV7-8 and TRBJ2-5; D remains ambiguous. Looked up from germline, CDR1 is SGHVS and CDR2 is FQNEAQ. Trimming pared 5 bases from V and 4 bases from J, leaving 20 bases between. The CDR3 runs 16 residues. Written as DNA, the CDR3 is TGTGCCAGCAGCCGAAACGTACTCGGTTCCATAGAGACCCAGTACTTC. Translated, it gives CASSRNVLGSIETQYF.